This TCR beta chain was identified during a study of blood T cells in healthy people across ages. As for the study in general: About one barcoded TCR beta cDNA was captured per two T cells.

Germline CDR1 and CDR2: ENHRY and SYGVKD. The CDR3 contains 14 residues. V was cut by 3 bases and J by 9 bases, with 15 bases left in between. A second PCR, run for 7 to 11 cycles, used a sample-barcoded 5' primer plus a J-beta primer mix. TCRdb passed the 5' RACE reads through MiXCR, listing each CDR3 protein once. The repertoire includes 1.5 million to 2 million distinct CDR3 sequences, just under 50% of them detected once, and roughly 2% sits in the top ten. This clonotype was counted a few times. The chain carries TRBV10-3 and TRBJ2-1; the D gene is possibly TRBD1 (6 bases). Sequencing input: blood. The source is a woman aged 40 to 50 in good health. CDR3 nucleotide sequence: TGTGCCATCAGTGATTACAGGGAGAGCAGTGAGCAGTTCTTC. This translates into CAISDYRESSEQFF.